This TCR beta chain was obtained from a study of post-analysis software for immune sequencing data. Study overall: Relapsing-remitting, secondary progressive and progressive-relapsing forms made up the multiple sclerosis disease courses.

Study results and caveats: When the samples were clustered directly with F measure, those that had been prepared in the same batch showed strong co-clustering. Compared against controls, patients with multiple sclerosis displayed significantly lower normalized Chao1 diversity. With TRBV5-6, TRBV5-1 and TRBV20-1 included, about five TRBV segments were more frequent in patients than in controls.

V trimming: 6 bases; J trimming: 6 bases; junction bases outside the gene matches: 8. This CDR3 is built from 15 residues. CDR1 and CDR2 from the germline V gene are MNHEY and SVGAGI. Each TCR beta cDNA library carried unique molecular identifiers. T cells numbering about 0.85 to 11 million yielded cDNA molecules that totaled about 500,000. TCRdb re-called the PCR reads with MiXCR, one entry per CDR3 protein. The sample has hundreds of thousands of distinct CDR3 sequences, under 55% seen once; the top ten hold 12%. This clonotype was recorded only once. Its cognate antigen is unknown. The clonotype comes from a girl aged 10-17 years with multiple sclerosis. The V gene is TRBV6-5, the J gene TRBJ1-4, with TRBD1 identical over 9 bases. Sequencing used blood. CDR3 nucleotide sequence: TGTGCCAGCAGAGACACCGGGACAGGGTATGAAAAACTGTTTTTT. Translated: CASRDTGTGYEKLFF.